The entry that follows covers one T cell receptor (beta chain) sequence. Its target is unknown. The CDR3 spans 14 residues. From germline, CDR1 is MNHEY and CDR2 SVGAGI. The V end was cut by 2 bases, the J end by 1 base, with 8 bases between. These data originate in a study of T cells in localized non-small cell lung cancer. Study observations and caveats: Longer overall survival associated with higher blood T cell density; shorter survival with higher adjacent-lung clonality. The study found T cell clonality highest in uninvolved adjacent lung, above tumor. One tumor region alone was sequenced, and heterogeneity therefore remains possible.

Produced via immunoSEQ multiplex PCR; TCRdb's table is partial and in-frame only. This table holds approximately 35,000 clones, roughly 90% found once. Specimen: peripheral blood, collected before any cancer treatment. The V and J genes are TRBV6-5 and TRBJ1-2; D unresolved. This TCR was recovered from a female donor of 60 years or more with stage I lung adenocarcinoma. CDR3 in amino acids: CASSYGQLNYGYTF. CDR3 sequence (DNA): TGTGCCAGCAGTTACGGGCAGCTTAACTATGGCTACACCTTC.